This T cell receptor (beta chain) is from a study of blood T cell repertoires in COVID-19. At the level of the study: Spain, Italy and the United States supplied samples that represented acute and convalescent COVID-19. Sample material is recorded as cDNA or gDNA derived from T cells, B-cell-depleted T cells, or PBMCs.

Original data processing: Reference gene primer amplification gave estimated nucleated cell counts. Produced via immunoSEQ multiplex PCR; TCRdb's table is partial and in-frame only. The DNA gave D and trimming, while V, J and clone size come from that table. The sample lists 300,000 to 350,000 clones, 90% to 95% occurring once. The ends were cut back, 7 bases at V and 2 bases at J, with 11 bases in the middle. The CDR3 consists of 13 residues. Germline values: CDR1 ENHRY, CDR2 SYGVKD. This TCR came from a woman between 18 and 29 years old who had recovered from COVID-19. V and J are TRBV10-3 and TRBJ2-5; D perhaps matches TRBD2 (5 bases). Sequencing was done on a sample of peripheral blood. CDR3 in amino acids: CAIMAAGQETQYF. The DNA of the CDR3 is TGTGCCATCATGGCCGCGGGTCAAGAGACCCAGTACTTC.